The 20 T cell receptor beta chains below come from one sample, sequenced in a study of shared clonotypes between healthy human individuals. Measured with immunoSEQ multiplex PCR; TCRdb has only the in-frame clones, and not every one. The data contain about 1.1 million clones, around three quarters of them seen just once; the ten biggest clones take up approximately 0.9%. The sample was memory CD4+ T cells from PBMCs. Noted subset: CD45RA-negative fraction. The receptors here all came from a man aged 18 to 30 in good health. Some clones in this sample may be carry-over from other donors' samples.

The chain has TRBV11-2 and TRBJ1-3; maybe TRBD1 (5 bases). With 3 bases removed from V and 1 base from J, the gap between germline ends came to 10 bases. The germline gives CDR1 SGHAT, CDR2 FQNNGV. This CDR3 is 15 amino acids long. The CDR3 region is CASSLIGGSGNTIYF. CDR3 nucleotides: TGTGCCAGCAGCTTGATCGGGGGTTCTGGAAACACCATATATTTT.

This clone has just one count. The gene calls are TRBV25-1 and TRBJ2-1, with a weak D call TRBD2 (6 bases). Germline V gene sequence: CDR1 MGHDK, CDR2 SYGVNS. Trimming removed 1 base from V and 11 bases from J, with 9 bases in between. This CDR3 is 12 amino acids long. The CDR3 nucleotides read TGTGCCAGCAGTGAATCGGCGGGAAAGCAGTTCTTC. Its protein product is CASSESAGKQFF.

This clone was recorded once. In DNA form, the CDR3 reads TGCAGCGTTGAAGGCCCAGGGGGTAATGAGCAGTTCTTC. This gives the protein CSVEGPGGNEQFF. V is TRBV29-1 and J is TRBJ2-1, with TRBD1 matching 7 bases. Germline CDR1 is SQVTM and CDR2 is ANQGSEA. CDR3 length equals 13 residues. Trimming at V came to 1 base and at J to 7 bases, leaving 4 bases not matched to a gene.

V usage is TRBV27 and J usage is TRBJ2-5, with TRBD2 as a possible D gene (6 bases). The V gene's germline CDR1 is MNHEY and CDR2 SMNVEV (reference sequence). Trimming removed 8 bases from V and 5 bases from J, with 15 bases in between. This CDR3 spans 13 amino acids. The CDR3 DNA is TGTGCCAGCGCGACGGGACTCCGGGAGACCCAGTACTTC. Encoded protein: CASATGLRETQYF.

The chain employs TRBV18 and TRBJ2-1; D unclear. With 1 base removed from V and 9 bases from J, the gap between germline ends came to 7 bases. The germline CDR1 and CDR2 sequences are KGHSH and LQKENI. The CDR3 has 12 residues. This CDR3 is CASSPLLSEQFF. CDR3 DNA: TGTGCCAGCTCACCACTCTTATCTGAGCAGTTCTTC.

This clone was detected only a few times. The chain has TRBV6-1 and TRBJ2-2; D remains ambiguous. CDR1 and CDR2 from the germline V gene are MNHNS and SASEGT. The CDR3 runs to 14 residues. V was trimmed by 6 bases and J by 8 bases, leaving 16 bases between them. DNA of the CDR3: TGTGCCAGCAGAGAGACGTACGGTAAAGGGGAGCTGTTTTTT. It yields the protein CASRETYGKGELFF.

The rearrangement joins TRBV5-1 to TRBJ1-1, with D possibly matching TRBD1 (6 bases). V was cut by 1 base and J by 2 bases, with 12 bases left in between. The CDR3 contains 15 residues. CDR1 is SGHRS and CDR2 is YFSETQ in the germline V gene. The DNA of the CDR3 is TGCGCCAGCAGCTTGTTGGGACACAGCAACACTGAAGCTTTCTTT. Its translation: CASSLLGHSNTEAFF. Full variable domain (outside the CDR3, taken from reference TRBV5-1 and TRBJ1-1): KAGVTQTPRYLIKTRGQQVTLSCSPISGHRSVSWYQQTPGQGLQFLFEYFSETQRNKGNFPGRFSGRQFSNSRSEMNVSTLELGDSALYLCASSLLGHSNTEAFFGQGTRLTVV.

The table lists this clone with a few counts. The V call is TRBV6-4, the J call TRBJ1-3, with D unclear. CDR3 length: 16 residues. V was pared by 7 bases and J by 0 bases, with 16 bases between. Germline V gene data show CDR1 as MRHNA and CDR2 as SNTAGT. The CDR3 DNA follows: TGTGCCAGCATTCCCAGCGGGGAGAGCTCTGGAAACACCATATATTTT. Protein sequence: CASIPSGESSGNTIYF.

In its sample, this clone was seen a few times. The chain employs TRBV20-1 and TRBJ2-1; D call uncertain. The CDR3 covers 11 residues. CDR1 DFQATT and CDR2 SNEGSKA come from the germline V gene (reference sequence). V lost 2 bases to trimming and J lost 6 bases, with 5 bases between them. The CDR3 sequence: CSARFGNEQFF. The CDR3 nucleotides are TGCAGTGCTAGATTTGGCAATGAGCAGTTCTTC.

Comment on this clone: Distinct nucleotide sequences in the sample also encode this CDR3. This sequence joins TRBV28 and TRBJ2-5, with a weak D call TRBD2 (5 bases). The CDR3 runs 13 residues. Germline V gene lookup returns CDR1 MDHEN and CDR2 SYDVKM. The germline V and J ends were trimmed by 4 bases and 5 bases, with 11 bases remaining between them. The CDR3 sequence is CASSSGLGETQYF. The CDR3 coding sequence is TGTGCCAGCAGTTCGGGATTGGGGGAGACCCAGTACTTC.

This chain links TRBV6-1 with TRBJ2-2; possible D gene TRBD1, 6 bases. This CDR3 has 16 amino acids. Germline V lookup: CDR1 MNHNS, CDR2 SASEGT. V dropped 2 bases and J dropped 0 bases, with 10 bases sitting between them. In DNA, the CDR3 is TGTGCCAGCAGTGAAACCGGGACATCGAACACCGGGGAGCTGTTTTTT. Its translation is CASSETGTSNTGELFF.

The chain uses TRBV5-1 and TRBJ1-2; tentatively, D is TRBD1 (6 bases). Germline assignment: CDR1 SGHRS and CDR2 YFSETQ. The CDR3 totals 16 residues. The V and J ends lost 1 base and 3 bases respectively, with 16 bases between them. The CDR3 is CASSLRPGEGDYGYTF. The CDR3 DNA is TGCGCCAGCAGCTTGCGACCAGGGGAAGGAGACTATGGCTACACCTTC. Drawing the rest from reference TRBV5-1 and TRBJ1-2, the complete variable domain is KAGVTQTPRYLIKTRGQQVTLSCSPISGHRSVSWYQQTPGQGLQFLFEYFSETQRNKGNFPGRFSGRQFSNSRSEMNVSTLELGDSALYLCASSLRPGEGDYGYTFGSGTRLTVV.

The gene calls are TRBV7-9 and TRBJ1-2; D remains ambiguous. The CDR3 runs to 9 residues. V lost 5 bases, J lost 13 bases, and 8 bases lay in between. The germline V gene encodes CDR1 SEHNR and CDR2 FQNEAQ (reference sequence). The CDR3 DNA sequence: TGTGCCAGCAGCCCAACGTTCACCTTC. This sequence encodes CASSPTFTF. Variable domain in full (rest from reference TRBV7-9 and TRBJ1-2): DTGVSQNPRHKITKRGQNVTFRCDPISEHNRLYWYRQTLGQGPEFLTYFQNEAQLEKSRLLSDRFSAERPKGSFSTLEIQRTEQGDSAMYLCASSPTFTFGSGTRLTVV.

The chain couples TRBV6-4 to TRBJ2-5; 13 bases align to TRBD2. Near its end, the DNA agrees better with TRBJ2-7, so the J call may be wrong. Germline V gene data show CDR1 as MRHNA and CDR2 as SNTAGT. The CDR3 runs 17 residues. DNA of the CDR3: TGTGCCAGCAGTGCCCGGACTAGCGGGAGCATAGGCTACGAGCAGTACTTC. Translating gives CASSARTSGSIGYEQYF.

This clone was counted once. The V and J genes are TRBV28 and TRBJ1-1; TRBD1 matches 12 bases. This CDR3 region has 16 residues. V lost 3 bases to trimming and J lost 10 bases; unmatched junction nucleotides: 12. Germline lookup yields CDR1 MDHEN and CDR2 SYDVKM. CDR3 in amino acids: CASSFWHPGQGAGAFF. The CDR3 coding sequence is TGTGCCAGCAGTTTTTGGCATCCGGGACAGGGGGCGGGAGCTTTCTTT. The variable domain in full, completed from reference TRBV28 and TRBJ1-1, reads DVKVTQSSRYLVKRTGEKVFLECVQDMDHENMFWYRQDPGLGLRLIYFSYDVKMKEKGDIPEGYSVSREKKERFSLILESASTNQTSMYLCASSFWHPGQGAGAFFGQGTRLTVV.

The chain is built from TRBV27 and TRBJ1-4; TRBD1 might be the D (6 bases). The CDR3 has 17 residues. Germline V gene lookup returns CDR1 MNHEY and CDR2 SMNVEV (reference sequence). Trimming shortened V by 5 bases and J by 8 bases, and 24 bases separated the two germline ends. DNA for the CDR3: TGTGCCAGCAGTCCCAGACCTCCGGGACACGGAACCGAAAAACTGTTTTTT. Protein: CASSPRPPGHGTEKLFF.

The chain recombines TRBV27 with TRBJ1-5, with 9 bases aligning to TRBD1. This CDR3 has 14 amino acids. V was clipped by 4 bases and J by 7 bases; unmatched bases: 5. Germline CDR1 is MNHEY and CDR2 is SMNVEV (reference sequence). The CDR3 here is CASSSGTGSQPQHF. CDR3 bases: TGTGCCAGCAGTTCCGGGACAGGGAGCCAGCCCCAGCATTTT.

The gene calls are TRBV6-5 and TRBJ1-3; no clear D. V lost 2 bases to trimming and J lost 8 bases, with 7 bases between them. Germline CDR1 and CDR2: MNHEY and SVGAGI. The CDR3 consists of 12 residues. CDR3 region: CASSYPEDTIYF. The CDR3 DNA reads as TGTGCCAGCAGTTACCCCGAGGACACCATATATTTT.

This clone has a single count. The chain carries TRBV28 and TRBJ2-5, with a weak D call TRBD2 (6 bases). CDR1 and CDR2 from the germline V gene are MDHEN and SYDVKM. This CDR3 spans 15 amino acids. Deletions cut 2 bases from V and 5 bases from J, with 15 bases between. The CDR3 region is CASSLGGLSRETQYF. The CDR3 DNA follows: TGTGCCAGCAGTTTAGGGGGACTTTCACGGGAGACCCAGTACTTC. Together with reference TRBV28 and TRBJ2-5, the CDR3 gives the full variable domain: DVKVTQSSRYLVKRTGEKVFLECVQDMDHENMFWYRQDPGLGLRLIYFSYDVKMKEKGDIPEGYSVSREKKERFSLILESASTNQTSMYLCASSLGGLSRETQYFGPGTRLLVL.

For this clone: Other DNA sequences in this sample translate to the same CDR3. The rearrangement joins TRBV18 to TRBJ2-3, with 10 bases matching TRBD2. The CDR3 has 15 residues. V was clipped by 3 bases and J by 0 bases; unmatched bases: 0. Germline V CDR1 and CDR2: KGHSH, LQKENI. DNA of the CDR3: TGTGCCAGCTCACCGACTAGCGGGAGCACAGATACGCAGTATTTT. Protein product: CASSPTSGSTDTQYF.